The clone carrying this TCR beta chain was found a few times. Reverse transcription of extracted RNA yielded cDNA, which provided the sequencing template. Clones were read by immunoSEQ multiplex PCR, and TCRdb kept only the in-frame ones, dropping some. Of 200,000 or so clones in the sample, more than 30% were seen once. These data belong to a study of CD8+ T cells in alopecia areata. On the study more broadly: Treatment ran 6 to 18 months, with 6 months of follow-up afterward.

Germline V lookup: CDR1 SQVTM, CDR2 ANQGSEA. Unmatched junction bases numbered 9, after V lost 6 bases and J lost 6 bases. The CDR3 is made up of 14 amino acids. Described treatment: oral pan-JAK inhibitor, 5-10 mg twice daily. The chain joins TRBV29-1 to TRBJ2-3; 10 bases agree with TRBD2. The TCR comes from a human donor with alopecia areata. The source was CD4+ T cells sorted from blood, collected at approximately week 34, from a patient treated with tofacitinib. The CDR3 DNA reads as TGCAGCGTGCAGCGGGGGGGCCGAGGGGATACGCAGTATTTT. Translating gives CSVQRGGRGDTQYF.